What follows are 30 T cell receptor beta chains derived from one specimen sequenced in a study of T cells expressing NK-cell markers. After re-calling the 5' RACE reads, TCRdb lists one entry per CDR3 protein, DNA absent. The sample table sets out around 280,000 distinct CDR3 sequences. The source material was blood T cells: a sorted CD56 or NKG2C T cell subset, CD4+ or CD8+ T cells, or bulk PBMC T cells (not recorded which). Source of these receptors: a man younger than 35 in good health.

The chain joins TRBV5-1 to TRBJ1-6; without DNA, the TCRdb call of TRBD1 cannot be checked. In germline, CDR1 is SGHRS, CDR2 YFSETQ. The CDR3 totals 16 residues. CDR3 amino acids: CASSLTLVRGNSPLHF. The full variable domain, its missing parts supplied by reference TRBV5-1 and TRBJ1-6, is KAGVTQTPRYLIKTRGQQVTLSCSPISGHRSVSWYQQTPGQGLQFLFEYFSETQRNKGNFPGRFSGRQFSNSRSEMNVSTLELGDSALYLCASSLTLVRGNSPLHFGNGTRLTVT.

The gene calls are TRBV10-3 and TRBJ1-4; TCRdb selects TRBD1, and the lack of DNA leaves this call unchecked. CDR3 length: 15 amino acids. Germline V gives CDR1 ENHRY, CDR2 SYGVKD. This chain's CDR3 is CAISGVTGSNEKLFF.

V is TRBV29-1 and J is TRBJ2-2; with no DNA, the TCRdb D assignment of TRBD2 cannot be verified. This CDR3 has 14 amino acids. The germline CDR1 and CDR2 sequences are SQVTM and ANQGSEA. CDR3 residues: CSVAPGLTTGELFF.

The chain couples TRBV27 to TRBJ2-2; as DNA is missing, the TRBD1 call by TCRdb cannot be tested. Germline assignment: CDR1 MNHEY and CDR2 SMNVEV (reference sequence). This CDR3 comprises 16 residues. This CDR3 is CASSLDPQGNTGELFF.

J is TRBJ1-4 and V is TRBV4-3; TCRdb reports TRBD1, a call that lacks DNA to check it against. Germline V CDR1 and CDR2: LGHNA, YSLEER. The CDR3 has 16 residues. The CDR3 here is CASSQDSGQGAVKLFF.

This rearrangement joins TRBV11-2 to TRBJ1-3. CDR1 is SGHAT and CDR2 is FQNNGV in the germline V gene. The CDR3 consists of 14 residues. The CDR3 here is CASSLKWTGNTIYF.

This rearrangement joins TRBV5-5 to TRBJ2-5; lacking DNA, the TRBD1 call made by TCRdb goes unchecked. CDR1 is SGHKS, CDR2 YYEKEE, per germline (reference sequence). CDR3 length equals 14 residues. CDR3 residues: CASSEQGARETQYF.

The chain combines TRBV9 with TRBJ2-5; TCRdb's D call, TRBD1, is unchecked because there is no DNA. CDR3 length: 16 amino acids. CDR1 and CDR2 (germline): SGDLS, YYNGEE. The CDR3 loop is CASSVGPQMGQETQYF. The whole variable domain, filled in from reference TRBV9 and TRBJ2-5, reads DSGVTQTPKHLITATGQRVTLRCSPRSGDLSVYWYQQSLDQGLQFLIQYYNGEERAKGNILERFSAQQFPDLHSELNLSSLELGDSALYFCASSVGPQMGQETQYFGPGTRLLVL.

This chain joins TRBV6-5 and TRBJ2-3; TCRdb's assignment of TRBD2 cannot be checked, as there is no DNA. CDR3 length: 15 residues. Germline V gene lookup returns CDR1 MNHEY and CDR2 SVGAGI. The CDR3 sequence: CASSYSERRADTQYF.

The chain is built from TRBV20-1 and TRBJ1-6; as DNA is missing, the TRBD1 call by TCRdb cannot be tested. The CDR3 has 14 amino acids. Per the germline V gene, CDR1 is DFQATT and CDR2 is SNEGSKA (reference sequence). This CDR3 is CSASKGTSNSPLHF.

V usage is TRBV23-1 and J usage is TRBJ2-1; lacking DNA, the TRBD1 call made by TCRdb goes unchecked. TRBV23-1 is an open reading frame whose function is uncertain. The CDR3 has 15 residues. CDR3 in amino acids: CATGQGRSSYNEQFF.

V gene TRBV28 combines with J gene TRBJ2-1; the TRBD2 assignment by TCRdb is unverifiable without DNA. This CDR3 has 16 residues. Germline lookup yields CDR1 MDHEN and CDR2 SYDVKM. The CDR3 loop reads CASSLSASGRTNEQFF.

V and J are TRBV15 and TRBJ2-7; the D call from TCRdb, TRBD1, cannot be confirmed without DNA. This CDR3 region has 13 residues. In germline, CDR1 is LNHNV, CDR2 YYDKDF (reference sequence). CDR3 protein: CATSTRQGYEQYF.

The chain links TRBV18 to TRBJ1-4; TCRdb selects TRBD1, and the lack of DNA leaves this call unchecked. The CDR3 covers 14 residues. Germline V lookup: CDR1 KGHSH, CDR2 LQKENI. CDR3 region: CASSPGTRNEKLFF.

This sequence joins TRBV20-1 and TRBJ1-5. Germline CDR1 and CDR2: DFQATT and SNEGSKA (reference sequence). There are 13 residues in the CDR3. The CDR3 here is CSATDSMAKAQHF.

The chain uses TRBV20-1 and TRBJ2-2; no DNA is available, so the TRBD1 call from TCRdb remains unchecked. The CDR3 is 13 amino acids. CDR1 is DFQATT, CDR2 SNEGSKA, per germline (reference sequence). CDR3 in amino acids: CSARLSDTGELFF.

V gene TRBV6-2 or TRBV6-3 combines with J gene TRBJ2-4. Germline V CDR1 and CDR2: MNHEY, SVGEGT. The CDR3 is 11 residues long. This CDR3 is CASRLQNIQYF.

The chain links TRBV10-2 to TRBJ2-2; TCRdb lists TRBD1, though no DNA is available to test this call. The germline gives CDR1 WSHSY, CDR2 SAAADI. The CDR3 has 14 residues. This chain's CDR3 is CASRNGTAGGELFF.

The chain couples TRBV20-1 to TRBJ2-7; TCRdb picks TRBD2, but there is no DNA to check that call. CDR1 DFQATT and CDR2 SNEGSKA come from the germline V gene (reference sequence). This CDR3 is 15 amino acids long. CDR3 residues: CSARHSGSGTYEQYF.

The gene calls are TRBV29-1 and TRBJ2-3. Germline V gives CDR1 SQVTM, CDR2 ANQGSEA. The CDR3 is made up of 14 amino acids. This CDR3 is CSVALRLVPDTQYF.

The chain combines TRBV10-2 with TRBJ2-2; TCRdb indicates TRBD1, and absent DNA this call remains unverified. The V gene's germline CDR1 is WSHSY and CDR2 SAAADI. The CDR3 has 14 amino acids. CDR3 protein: CASRRQGRTGELFF.

This chain's CDR3 is CASSLSPLAGYNEQFF. The chain is built from TRBV7-2 and TRBJ2-1; TCRdb lists TRBD2, though no DNA is available to test this call. The CDR3 is 16 amino acids. Germline V gene lookup returns CDR1 SGHTA and CDR2 FQGNSA. The whole variable domain, filled in from reference TRBV7-2 and TRBJ2-1, reads GAGVSQSPSNKVTEKGKDVELRCDPISGHTALYWYRQSLGQGLEFLIYFQGNSAPDKSGLPSDRFSAERTGGSVSTLTIQRTQQEDSAVYLCASSLSPLAGYNEQFFGPGTRLTVL.

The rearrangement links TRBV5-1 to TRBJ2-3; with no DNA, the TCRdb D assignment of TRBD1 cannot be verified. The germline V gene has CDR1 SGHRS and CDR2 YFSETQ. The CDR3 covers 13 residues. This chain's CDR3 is CASSRGPTDTQYF.

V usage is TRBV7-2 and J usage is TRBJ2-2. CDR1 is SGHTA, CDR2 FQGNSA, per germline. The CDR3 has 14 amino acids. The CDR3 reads CASSGSGHTGELFF.

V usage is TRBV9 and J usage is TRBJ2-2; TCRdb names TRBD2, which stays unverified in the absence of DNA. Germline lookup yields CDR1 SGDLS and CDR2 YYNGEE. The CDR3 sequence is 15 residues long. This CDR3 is CASSAGTADLGELFF.

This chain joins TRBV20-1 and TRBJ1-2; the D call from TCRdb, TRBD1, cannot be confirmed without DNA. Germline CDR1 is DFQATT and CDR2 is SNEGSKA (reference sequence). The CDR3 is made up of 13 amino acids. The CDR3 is CSARDGQNYGYTF.

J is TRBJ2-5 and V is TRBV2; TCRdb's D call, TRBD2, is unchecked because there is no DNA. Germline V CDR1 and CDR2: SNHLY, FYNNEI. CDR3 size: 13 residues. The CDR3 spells CASTGGREETQYF.

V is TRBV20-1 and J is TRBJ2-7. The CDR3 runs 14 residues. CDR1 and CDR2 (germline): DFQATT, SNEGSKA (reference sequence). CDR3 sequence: CSASELAGSYEQYF.

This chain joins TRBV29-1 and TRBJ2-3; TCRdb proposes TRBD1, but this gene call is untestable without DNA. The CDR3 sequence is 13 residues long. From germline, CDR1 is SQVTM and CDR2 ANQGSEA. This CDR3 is CSVGGTGLDTQYF.

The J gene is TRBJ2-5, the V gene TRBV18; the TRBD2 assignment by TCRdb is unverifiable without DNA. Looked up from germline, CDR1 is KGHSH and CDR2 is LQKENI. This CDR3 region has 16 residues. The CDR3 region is CASSPRLAGVLETQYF.